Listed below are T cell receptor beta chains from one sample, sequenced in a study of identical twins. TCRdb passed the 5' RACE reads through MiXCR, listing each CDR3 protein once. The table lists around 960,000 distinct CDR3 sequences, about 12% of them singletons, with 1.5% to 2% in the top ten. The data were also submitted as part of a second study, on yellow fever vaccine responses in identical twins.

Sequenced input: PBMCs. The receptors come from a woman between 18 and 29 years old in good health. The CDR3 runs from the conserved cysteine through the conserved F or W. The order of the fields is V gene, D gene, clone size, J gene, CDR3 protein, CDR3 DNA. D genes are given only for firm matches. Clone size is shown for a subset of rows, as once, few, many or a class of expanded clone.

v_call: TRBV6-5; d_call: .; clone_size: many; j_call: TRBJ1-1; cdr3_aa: CASGRSTEAFF; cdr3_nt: TGTGCCAGCGGACGAAGCACTGAAGCTTTCTTT
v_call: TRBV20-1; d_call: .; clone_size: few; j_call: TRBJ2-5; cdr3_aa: CSALGQGETQYF; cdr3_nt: TGCAGTGCCCTGGGGCAGGGTGAGACCCAGTACTTC
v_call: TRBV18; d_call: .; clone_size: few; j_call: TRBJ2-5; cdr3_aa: CASSWNTGSQETQYF; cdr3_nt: TGTGCCAGCTCGTGGAACACAGGGTCCCAAGAGACCCAGTACTTC
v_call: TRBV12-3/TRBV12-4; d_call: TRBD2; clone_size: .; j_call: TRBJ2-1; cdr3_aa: CACSLRGLAGGFYNEQFF; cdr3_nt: TGTGCCTGCAGTTTAAGGGGCCTAGCGGGGGGGTTCTACAATGAGCAGTTCTTC
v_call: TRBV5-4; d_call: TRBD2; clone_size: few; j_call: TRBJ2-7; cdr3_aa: CASSLGDWTSGRSSYEQYF; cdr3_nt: TGTGCCAGCAGCTTGGGGGATTGGACTAGCGGCCGGTCTTCCTACGAGCAGTACTTC
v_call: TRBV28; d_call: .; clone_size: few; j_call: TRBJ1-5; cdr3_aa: CASSLGLRLQPQHF; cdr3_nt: TGTGCCAGCAGTTTGGGGCTACGCCTTCAGCCCCAGCATTTT
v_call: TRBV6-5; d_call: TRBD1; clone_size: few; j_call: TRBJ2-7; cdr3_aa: CASSYEGANAYEQYF; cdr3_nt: TGTGCCAGCAGTTACGAGGGGGCGAACGCCTACGAGCAGTACTTC
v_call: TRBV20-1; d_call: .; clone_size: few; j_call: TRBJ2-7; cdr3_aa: CSARYGAGSTEQYF; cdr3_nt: TGCAGTGCTAGGTACGGGGCGGGGTCAACGGAGCAGTACTTC
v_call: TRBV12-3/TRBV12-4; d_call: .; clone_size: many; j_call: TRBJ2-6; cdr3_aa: CASSLESGANVLTF; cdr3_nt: TGTGCCAGCAGTTTAGAATCTGGGGCCAACGTCCTGACTTTC
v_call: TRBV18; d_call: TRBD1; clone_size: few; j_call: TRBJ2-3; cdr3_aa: CASSPDRGHAQYF; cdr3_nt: TGTGCCAGCTCACCCGACAGGGGGCACGCGCAGTATTTT
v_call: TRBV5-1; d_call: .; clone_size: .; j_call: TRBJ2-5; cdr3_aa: CASSEWIGDLGETQYF; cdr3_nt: TGCGCCAGCAGCGAGTGGATTGGGGACCTTGGAGAGACCCAGTACTTC
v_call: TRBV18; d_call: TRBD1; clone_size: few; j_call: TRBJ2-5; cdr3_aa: CASSAGQEETQYF; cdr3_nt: TGTGCCAGCTCAGCTGGACAGGAAGAGACCCAGTACTTC
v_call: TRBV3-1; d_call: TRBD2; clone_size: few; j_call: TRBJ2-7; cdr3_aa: CASSQEGAGRAYEQYF; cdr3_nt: TGTGCCAGCAGCCAAGAAGGGGCGGGGAGGGCCTACGAGCAGTACTTC
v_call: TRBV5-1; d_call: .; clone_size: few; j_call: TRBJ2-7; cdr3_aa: CASSPASGYEQYF; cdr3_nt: TGCGCCAGCAGCCCCGCCTCTGGTTACGAGCAGTACTTC
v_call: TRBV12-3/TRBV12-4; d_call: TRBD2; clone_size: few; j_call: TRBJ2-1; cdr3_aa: CASSLYRTSSYNEQFF; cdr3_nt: TGTGCCAGCAGTTTGTACAGGACTAGCTCCTACAATGAGCAGTTCTTC
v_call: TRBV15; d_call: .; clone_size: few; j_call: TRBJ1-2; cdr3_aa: CATSSQSRGYTF; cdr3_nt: TGTGCCACCAGCTCCCAGAGCAGGGGCTACACCTTC
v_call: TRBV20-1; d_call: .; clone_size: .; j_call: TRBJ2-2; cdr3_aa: CSARDLTARSSNTGELFF; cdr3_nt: TGCAGTGCTAGAGATCTGACAGCCAGGAGCTCGAACACCGGGGAGCTGTTTTTT
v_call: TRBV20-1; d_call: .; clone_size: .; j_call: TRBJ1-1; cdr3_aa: CSAVQQGNTEAFF; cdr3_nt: TGCAGTGCCGTCCAGCAGGGGAACACTGAAGCTTTCTTT
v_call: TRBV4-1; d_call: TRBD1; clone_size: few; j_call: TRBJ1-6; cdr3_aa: CASSQPGQGASRPLHF; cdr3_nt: TGCGCCAGCAGCCAACCCGGACAGGGAGCCTCTCGGCCCCTCCACTTT
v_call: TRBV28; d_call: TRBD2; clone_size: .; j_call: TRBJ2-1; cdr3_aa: CASSLLISGSSYNEQFF; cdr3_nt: TGTGCCAGCAGTTTATTGATTAGCGGGAGTTCCTACAATGAGCAGTTCTTC
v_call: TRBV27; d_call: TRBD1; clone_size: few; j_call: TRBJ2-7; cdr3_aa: CASSLSPLTGFYEQYF; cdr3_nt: TGTGCCAGCAGTTTAAGCCCTCTGACAGGGTTTTACGAGCAGTACTTC
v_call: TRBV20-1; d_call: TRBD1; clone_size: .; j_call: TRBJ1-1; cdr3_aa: CSARGPGQGGTEAFF; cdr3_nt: TGCAGTGCTAGAGGTCCGGGACAGGGGGGCACTGAAGCTTTCTTT